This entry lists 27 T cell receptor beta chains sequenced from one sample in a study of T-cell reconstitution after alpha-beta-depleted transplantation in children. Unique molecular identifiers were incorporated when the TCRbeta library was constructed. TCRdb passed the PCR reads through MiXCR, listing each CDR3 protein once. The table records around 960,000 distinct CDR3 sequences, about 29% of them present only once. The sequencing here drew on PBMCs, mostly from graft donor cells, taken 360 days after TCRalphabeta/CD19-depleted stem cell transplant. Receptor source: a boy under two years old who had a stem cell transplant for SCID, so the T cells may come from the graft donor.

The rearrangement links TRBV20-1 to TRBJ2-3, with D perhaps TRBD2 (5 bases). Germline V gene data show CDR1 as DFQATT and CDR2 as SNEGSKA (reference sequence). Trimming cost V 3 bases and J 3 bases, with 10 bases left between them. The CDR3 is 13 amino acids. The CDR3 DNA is TGCAGTGCTAGTAGGGAGAGTACAGATACGCAGTATTTT. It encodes CSASRESTDTQYF.

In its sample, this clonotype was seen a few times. CDR3 in DNA: TGTGCCAGCAGCCAAGAGTGGCTAGCGGGGGGGCTTATCTCCTACAATGAGCAGTTCTTC. Translating gives CASSQEWLAGGLISYNEQFF. This chain joins TRBV4-2 and TRBJ2-1, with 12 bases aligning to TRBD2. CDR1 LGHNA and CDR2 YNFKEQ come from the germline V gene. The V gene end was trimmed by 0 bases and the J gene end by 0 bases; junction bases not matched to a gene: 9. The CDR3 contains 20 residues.

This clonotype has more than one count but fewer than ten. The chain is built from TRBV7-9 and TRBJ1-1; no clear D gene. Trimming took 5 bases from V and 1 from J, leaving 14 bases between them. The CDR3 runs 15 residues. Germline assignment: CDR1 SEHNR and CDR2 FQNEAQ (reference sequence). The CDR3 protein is CASSPKRTENTEAFF. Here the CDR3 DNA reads TGTGCCAGCAGCCCCAAGAGGACGGAGAACACTGAAGCTTTCTTT.

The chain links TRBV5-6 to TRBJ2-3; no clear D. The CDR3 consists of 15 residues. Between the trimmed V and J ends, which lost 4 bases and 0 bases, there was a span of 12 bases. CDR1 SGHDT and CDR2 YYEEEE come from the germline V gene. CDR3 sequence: CASSKDVISTDTQYF. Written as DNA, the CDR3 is TGTGCCAGCAGCAAGGACGTAATTAGCACAGATACGCAGTATTTT. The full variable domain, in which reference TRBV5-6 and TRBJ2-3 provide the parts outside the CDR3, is DAGVTQSPTHLIKTRGQQVTLRCSPKSGHDTVSWYQQALGQGPQFIFQYYEEEERQRGNFPDRFSGHQFPNYSSELNVNALLLGDSALYLCASSKDVISTDTQYFGPGTRLTVL.

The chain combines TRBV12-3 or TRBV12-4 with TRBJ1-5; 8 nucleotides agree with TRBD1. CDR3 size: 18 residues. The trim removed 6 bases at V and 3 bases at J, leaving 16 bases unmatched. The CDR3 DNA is TGTGCCAGCAGGAGTTCGACGCACAGGGGGAGGGCCAATCAGCCCCAGCATTTT. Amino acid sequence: CASRSSTHRGRANQPQHF.

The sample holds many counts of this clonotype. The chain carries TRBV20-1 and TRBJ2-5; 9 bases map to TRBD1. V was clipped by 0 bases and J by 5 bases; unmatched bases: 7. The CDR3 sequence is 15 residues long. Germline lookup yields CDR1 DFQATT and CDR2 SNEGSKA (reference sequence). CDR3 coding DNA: TGCAGTGCTAGAGATAGACAGGGGGGAGCGGAGACCCAGTACTTC. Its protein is CSARDRQGGAETQYF.

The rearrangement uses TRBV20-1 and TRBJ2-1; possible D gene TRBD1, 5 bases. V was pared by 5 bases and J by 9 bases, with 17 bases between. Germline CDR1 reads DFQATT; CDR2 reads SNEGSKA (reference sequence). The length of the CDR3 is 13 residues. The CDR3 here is CSAWLNRLGEQFF. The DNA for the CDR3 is TGCAGTGCTTGGTTGAACAGGTTGGGTGAGCAGTTCTTC.

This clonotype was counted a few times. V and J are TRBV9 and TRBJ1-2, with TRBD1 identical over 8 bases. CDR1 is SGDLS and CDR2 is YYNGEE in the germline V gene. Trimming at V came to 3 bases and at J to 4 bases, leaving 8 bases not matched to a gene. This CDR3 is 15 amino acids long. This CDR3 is CASSAQQGTGYGYTF. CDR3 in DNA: TGTGCCAGCAGCGCCCAACAGGGGACAGGCTATGGCTACACCTTC.

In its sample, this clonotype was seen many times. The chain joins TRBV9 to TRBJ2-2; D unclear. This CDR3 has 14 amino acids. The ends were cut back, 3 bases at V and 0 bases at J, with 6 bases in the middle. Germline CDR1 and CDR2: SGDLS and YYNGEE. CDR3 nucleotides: TGTGCCAGCAGCGAGAATTCGAACACCGGGGAGCTGTTTTTT. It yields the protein CASSENSNTGELFF.

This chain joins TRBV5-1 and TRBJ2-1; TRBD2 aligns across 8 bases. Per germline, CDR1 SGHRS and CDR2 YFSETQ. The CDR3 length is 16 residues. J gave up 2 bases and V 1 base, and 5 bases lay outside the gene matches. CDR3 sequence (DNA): TGCGCCAGCAGCTTGACGGAGCGGGGGACCTACAATGAGCAGTTCTTC. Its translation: CASSLTERGTYNEQFF.

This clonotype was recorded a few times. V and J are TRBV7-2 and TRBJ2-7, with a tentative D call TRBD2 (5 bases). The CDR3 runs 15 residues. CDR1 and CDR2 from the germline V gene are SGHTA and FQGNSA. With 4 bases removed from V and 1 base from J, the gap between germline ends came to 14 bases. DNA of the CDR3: TGTGCCAGCAGCTCATATCGGGATTTTTCCTACGAGCAGTACTTC. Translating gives CASSSYRDFSYEQYF.

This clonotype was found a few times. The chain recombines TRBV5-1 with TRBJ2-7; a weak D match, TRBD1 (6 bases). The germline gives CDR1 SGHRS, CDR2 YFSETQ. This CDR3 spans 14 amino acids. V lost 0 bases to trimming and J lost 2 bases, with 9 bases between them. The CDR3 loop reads CASSLERTAYEQYF. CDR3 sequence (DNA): TGCGCCAGCAGCTTGGAAAGGACAGCCTACGAGCAGTACTTC. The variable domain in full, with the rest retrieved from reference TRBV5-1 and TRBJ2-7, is KAGVTQTPRYLIKTRGQQVTLSCSPISGHRSVSWYQQTPGQGLQFLFEYFSETQRNKGNFPGRFSGRQFSNSRSEMNVSTLELGDSALYLCASSLERTAYEQYFGPGTRLTVT.

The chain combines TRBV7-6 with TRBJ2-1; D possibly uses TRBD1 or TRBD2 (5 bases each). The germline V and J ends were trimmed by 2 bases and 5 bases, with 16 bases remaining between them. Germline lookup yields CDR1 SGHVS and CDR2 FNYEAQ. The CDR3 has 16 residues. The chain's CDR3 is CASSLNPDRGNNEQFF. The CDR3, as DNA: TGTGCCAGCAGCTTAAACCCGGACCGGGGCAACAATGAGCAGTTCTTC.

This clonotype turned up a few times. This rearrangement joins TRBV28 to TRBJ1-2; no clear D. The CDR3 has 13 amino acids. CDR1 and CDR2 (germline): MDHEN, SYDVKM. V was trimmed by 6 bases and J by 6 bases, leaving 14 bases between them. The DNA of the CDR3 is TGTGCCAGCAGACCTCATGGTGGGAATGGCTACACCTTC. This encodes CASRPHGGNGYTF.

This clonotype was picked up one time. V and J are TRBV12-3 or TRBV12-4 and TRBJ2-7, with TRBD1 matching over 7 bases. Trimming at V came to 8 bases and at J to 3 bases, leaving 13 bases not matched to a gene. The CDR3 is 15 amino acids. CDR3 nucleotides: TGTGCCAGCCAAGGGGTGGGACAGAGTATCTACGAGCAGTACTTC. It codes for CASQGVGQSIYEQYF.

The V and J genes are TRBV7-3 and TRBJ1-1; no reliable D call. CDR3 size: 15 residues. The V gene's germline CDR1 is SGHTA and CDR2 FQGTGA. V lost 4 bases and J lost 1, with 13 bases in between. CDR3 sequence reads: CASSSSALGNTEAFF. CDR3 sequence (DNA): TGTGCCAGCAGCTCCTCGGCCCTGGGGAACACTGAAGCTTTCTTT. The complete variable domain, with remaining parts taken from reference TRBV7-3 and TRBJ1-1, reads GAGVSQTPSNKVTEKGKYVELRCDPISGHTALYWYRQSLGQGPEFLIYFQGTGAADDSGLPNDRFFAVRPEGSVSTLKIQRTERGDSAVYLCASSSSALGNTEAFFGQGTRLTVV.

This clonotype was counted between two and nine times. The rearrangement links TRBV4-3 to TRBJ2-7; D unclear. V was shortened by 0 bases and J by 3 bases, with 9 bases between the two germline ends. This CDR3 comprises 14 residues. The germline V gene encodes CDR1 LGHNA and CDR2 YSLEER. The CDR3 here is CASSQDPKDYEQYF. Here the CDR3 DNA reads TGCGCCAGCAGCCAAGATCCAAAGGACTACGAGCAGTACTTC.

The CDR3 nucleotides are TGTGCCAGTCGGGACAGGGGGTTTTCCGGGGAGCTGTTTTTT. The encoded protein is CASRDRGFSGELFF. This rearrangement joins TRBV12-3 or TRBV12-4 to TRBJ2-2, with 11 bases aligning to TRBD1. Trimming removed 9 bases from V and 6 bases from J; junction bases left unmatched: 6. The CDR3 spans 14 residues.

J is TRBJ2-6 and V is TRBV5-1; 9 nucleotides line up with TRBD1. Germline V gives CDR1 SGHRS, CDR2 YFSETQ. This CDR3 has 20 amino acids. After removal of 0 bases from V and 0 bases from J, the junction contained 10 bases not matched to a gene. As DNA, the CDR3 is TGCGCCAGCAGCTTGGAGCCCCCCCGGGACAGGGTCTCTGGGGCCAACGTCCTGACTTTC. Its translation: CASSLEPPRDRVSGANVLTF.

CDR3 protein: CASSVGVISGTYEQYF. CDR3 nucleotides: TGTGCCAGCAGCGTAGGAGTGATAAGCGGAACCTACGAGCAGTACTTC. The chain recombines TRBV9 with TRBJ2-7; D might be TRBD2 (5 bases). CDR3 length: 16 amino acids. V shed 0 bases and J shed 2 bases, with 15 bases lying between them. Germline V CDR1 and CDR2: SGDLS, YYNGEE.

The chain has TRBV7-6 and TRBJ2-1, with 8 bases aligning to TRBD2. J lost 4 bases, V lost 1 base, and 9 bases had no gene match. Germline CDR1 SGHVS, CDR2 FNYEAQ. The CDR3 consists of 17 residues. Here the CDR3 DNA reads TGTGCCAGCAGCTTAGGAGCGACCGGCGGGGGGTACAATGAGCAGTTCTTC. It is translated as CASSLGATGGGYNEQFF.

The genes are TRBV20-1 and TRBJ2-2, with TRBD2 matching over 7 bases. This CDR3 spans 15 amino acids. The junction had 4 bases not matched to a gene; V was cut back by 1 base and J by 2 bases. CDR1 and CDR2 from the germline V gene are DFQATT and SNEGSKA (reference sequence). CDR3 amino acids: CSARVGGTNTGELFF. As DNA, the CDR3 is TGCAGTGCTAGAGTGGGGGGGACTAACACCGGGGAGCTGTTTTTT.

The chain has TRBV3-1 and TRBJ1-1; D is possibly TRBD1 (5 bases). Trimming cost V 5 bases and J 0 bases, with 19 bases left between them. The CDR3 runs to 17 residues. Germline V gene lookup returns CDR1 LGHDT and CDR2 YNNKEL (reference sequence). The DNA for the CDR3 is TGTGCCAGCAGCTATCTCAGTGCAGGACACTTGAACACTGAAGCTTTCTTT. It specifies CASSYLSAGHLNTEAFF. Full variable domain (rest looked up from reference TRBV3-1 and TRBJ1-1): DTAVSQTPKYLVTQMGNDKSIKCEQNLGHDTMYWYKQDSKKFLKIMFSYNNKELIINETVPNRFSPKSPDKAHLNLHINSLELGDSAVYFCASSYLSAGHLNTEAFFGQGTRLTVV.

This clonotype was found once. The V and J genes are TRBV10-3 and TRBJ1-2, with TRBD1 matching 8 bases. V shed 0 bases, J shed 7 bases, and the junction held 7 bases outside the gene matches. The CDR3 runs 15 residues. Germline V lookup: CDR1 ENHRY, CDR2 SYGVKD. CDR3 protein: CAISESGTGKGGYTF. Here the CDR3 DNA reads TGTGCCATCAGTGAGTCTGGGACAGGCAAAGGTGGCTACACCTTC.

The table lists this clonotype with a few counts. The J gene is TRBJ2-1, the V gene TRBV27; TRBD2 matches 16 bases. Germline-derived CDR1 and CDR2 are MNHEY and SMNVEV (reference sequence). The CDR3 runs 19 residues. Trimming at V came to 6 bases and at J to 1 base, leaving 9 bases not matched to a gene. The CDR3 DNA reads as TGTGCCAGCAGAGAACCGGGACTAGCGGGGGGGCCGTCCTACAATGAGCAGTTCTTC. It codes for CASREPGLAGGPSYNEQFF.

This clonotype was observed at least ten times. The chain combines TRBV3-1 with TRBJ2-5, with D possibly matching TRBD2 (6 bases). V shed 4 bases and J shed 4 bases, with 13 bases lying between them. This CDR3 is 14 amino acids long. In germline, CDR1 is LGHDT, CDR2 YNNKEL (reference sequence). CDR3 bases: TGTGCCAGCAGCCCTTCCCTGGGGGGAGAGACCCAGTACTTC. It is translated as CASSPSLGGETQYF.

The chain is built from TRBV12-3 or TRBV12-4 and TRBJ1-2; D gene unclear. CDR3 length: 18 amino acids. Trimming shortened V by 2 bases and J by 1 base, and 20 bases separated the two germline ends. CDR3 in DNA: TGTGCCAGCAGTTTAAATCGCAGGTTGCCCCCACATAACTATGGCTACACCTTC. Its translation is CASSLNRRLPPHNYGYTF.